This record covers a single T cell receptor (beta chain). From germline, CDR1 is KGHDR and CDR2 SFDVKD. V shed 8 bases, J shed 7 bases, and the junction held 6 bases outside the gene matches. The CDR3 consists of 13 residues. The entry originates in a study of blood T cell repertoires in COVID-19. Per the original methods: The authors estimated nucleated cell counts from reference gene primer amplification. Profiled with immunoSEQ multiplex PCR; TCRdb holds only in-frame clones, not every one. V and J calls and clone size are those listed in that table; D and trimming were worked out from the DNA. The repertoire has under 300,000 clones, around 87% of them found once; the top ten carry roughly 4%.

Material for sequencing was peripheral blood. V and J are TRBV24-1 and TRBJ2-1, with 8 bases lining up with TRBD1. The source of this sequence is a man aged 18-30 years with active or convalescent COVID-19. The CDR3 is CATTDRDMNEQFF. In DNA form, the CDR3 reads TGTGCCACCACGGACAGGGACATGAATGAGCAGTTCTTC.